This T cell receptor (beta chain) was sequenced in a study of blood T cell repertoires in COVID-19. Study-level information: PBMCs, B-cell-depleted T cells, or T cells were the source of the cDNA or gDNA that made up the material.

V was trimmed by 7 bases and J by 3 bases, leaving 6 bases between them. CDR1 and CDR2 from the germline V gene are LNHDA and SQIVND (reference sequence). CDR3 length: 12 residues. Libraries were prepared by immunoSEQ multiplex PCR; TCRdb keeps only in-frame clonotypes and omits some of them. The repertoire holds about 140,000 clones, with approximately 88% as singletons. The receptor was derived from a woman aged 50 to 65 with acute or convalescent COVID-19. The rearrangement uses TRBV19 and TRBJ2-2; D unresolved. Sequencing was performed on peripheral blood. The CDR3 loop reads CASKYDTGELFF. Here the CDR3 DNA reads TGTGCCAGTAAATATGACACCGGGGAGCTGTTTTTT.